Presented here are 30 T cell receptor beta chains from one specimen sequenced in a study of T-cell reconstitution after alpha-beta-depleted transplantation in children. Using unique molecular identifiers, the investigators prepared the TCRbeta library. Each CDR3 protein is one row after TCRdb ran MiXCR on the PCR reads. The table has 540,000 or so distinct CDR3 sequences, roughly 23% seen once; the top ten hold 14%. This material consisted of PBMCs, mostly from graft donor cells, taken 360 days after TCRalphabeta/CD19-depleted stem cell transplant. The receptors here all came from a boy under three years old who had a stem cell transplant for acute myeloid leukemia, so the T cells may come from the graft donor.

This clonotype has only a few counts. The rearrangement uses TRBV28 and TRBJ2-2; 10 positions match TRBD1. Germline V CDR1 and CDR2: MDHEN, SYDVKM. V was clipped by 3 bases and J by 7 bases; unmatched bases: 14. The CDR3 runs to 18 residues. The CDR3 DNA reads TGTGCCAGCAGTTTGTATAGGGACAGGGGCCCCGAAGGCGGGGAGCTGTTTTTT. It translates to CASSLYRDRGPEGGELFF.

In the case of this clonotype: With a much larger clone just one base away, this may be a read error. The genes are TRBV4-3 and TRBJ2-7, with D unclear. The germline V and J ends were trimmed by 1 base and 7 bases, with 14 bases remaining between them. CDR3 length equals 14 residues. Germline V gene lookup returns CDR1 LGHNA and CDR2 YSLEER. The CDR3 reads CASSQGIPGWEQYF. In DNA form, the CDR3 reads TGCGCCAGCAGCCAAGGGATTCCAGGCTGGGAGCAGTACTTC.

This clonotype was counted many times. V is TRBV7-9 and J is TRBJ2-3, with 9 bases lining up with TRBD1. With 1 base clipped from V and 11 bases from J, the junction kept 16 bases outside the gene matches. The germline V gene encodes CDR1 SEHNR and CDR2 FQNEAQ (reference sequence). The CDR3 has 17 amino acids. CDR3 loop: CASSLDGTGPLRVVQYF. DNA of the CDR3: TGTGCCAGCAGCTTAGACGGGACAGGGCCTCTGCGGGTGGTGCAGTATTTT.

In its sample, this clonotype was seen many times. V usage is TRBV6-6 and J usage is TRBJ1-3; 7 bases agree with TRBD1. Germline-derived CDR1 and CDR2 are MNHNY and SVGAGI (reference sequence). The length of the CDR3 is 13 residues. J was trimmed by 4 bases and V by 6 bases; bases with no gene match: 3. The CDR3 sequence is CASRQGPGNTIYF. CDR3 nucleotide sequence: TGTGCCAGCAGACAGGGGCCAGGAAACACCATATATTTT.

The table lists this clonotype with a few counts. The chain has TRBV29-1 and TRBJ1-1; 9 nucleotides align to TRBD1. The CDR3 consists of 13 residues. Germline V gene sequence: CDR1 SQVTM, CDR2 ANQGSEA. J gave up 5 bases and V 7 bases, and 8 bases lay outside the gene matches. This chain's CDR3 is CSALTGGGTEAFF. Here the CDR3 DNA reads TGCAGCGCCTTGACAGGGGGTGGAACTGAAGCTTTCTTT.

The sample holds many counts of this clonotype. The chain has TRBV5-1 and TRBJ2-2, with D maybe TRBD1 (6 bases). V lost 6 bases and J lost 4, with 7 bases in between. The CDR3 has 12 amino acids. Germline CDR1 SGHRS, CDR2 YFSETQ. For the CDR3, the DNA is TGCGCCAGCACGGACAGCACCGGGGAGCTGTTTTTT. Its translation: CASTDSTGELFF.

The rearrangement joins TRBV15 to TRBJ2-7, with TRBD2 matching over 7 bases. Germline CDR1 LNHNV, CDR2 YYDKDF (reference sequence). Unmatched junction bases numbered 8, after V lost 0 bases and J lost 3 bases. This CDR3 comprises 16 residues. This chain's CDR3 is CATSRDRGGGRYEQYF. For the CDR3, the DNA is TGTGCCACCAGCAGAGATCGGGGCGGGGGACGCTACGAGCAGTACTTC.

The sample holds many counts of this clonotype. The chain joins TRBV9 to TRBJ2-1, with TRBD2 matching 14 bases. Germline CDR1 SGDLS, CDR2 YYNGEE. The trim removed 6 bases at V and 0 bases at J, leaving 20 bases unmatched. This CDR3 has 22 amino acids. In nucleotides, the CDR3 is TGTGCCAGCACAGATCTTAAGCTTGGCGGACTAGCGGGGGGACGCTCCTACAATGAGCAGTTCTTC. Translation: CASTDLKLGGLAGGRSYNEQFF.

Many counts were recorded for this clonotype. V and J are TRBV30 and TRBJ2-7; D perhaps matches TRBD2 (6 bases). The germline gives CDR1 GTSNPN, CDR2 SVGIG (reference sequence). The CDR3 contains 13 residues. The V and J ends lost 1 base and 4 bases respectively, with 11 bases between them. CDR3 nucleotide sequence: TGTGCCTGGAGTGACGGGACTCGTTACGAGCAGTACTTC. Translating it yields CAWSDGTRYEQYF.

The chain joins TRBV7-2 to TRBJ2-7, with TRBD1 matching over 8 bases. Losses at the gene ends were 1 base for V and 3 bases for J; bases not matched to a gene: 5. The germline CDR1 and CDR2 sequences are SGHTA and FQGNSA. The CDR3 runs 15 residues. CDR3 sequence (DNA): TGTGCCAGCAGCTTAGGCTGGGACAGGCGCTACGAGCAGTACTTC. The encoded protein is CASSLGWDRRYEQYF.

This chain joins TRBV6-5 and TRBJ1-2, with D unclear. Per germline, CDR1 MNHEY and CDR2 SVGAGI. The CDR3 totals 13 residues. Trimming shortened V by 2 bases and J by 8 bases, and 12 bases separated the two germline ends. CDR3 amino acids: CASSYNMGYGYTF. CDR3 nucleotides: TGTGCCAGCAGTTACAACATGGGGTACGGCTACACCTTC.

The chain links TRBV4-3 to TRBJ2-7; 12 bases line up with TRBD2. With V trimmed by 0 bases and J by 4 bases, 7 bases remained unmatched. CDR1 is LGHNA, CDR2 YSLEER, per germline. CDR3 size: 17 residues. The DNA of the CDR3 is TGCGCCAGCAGCCAAGATATCCTAGCGGGGGGGCGGTACGAGCAGTACTTC. Translating it yields CASSQDILAGGRYEQYF.

The chain is built from TRBV11-2 and TRBJ2-7, with D possibly matching TRBD2 (5 bases). The V end lost 1 base, the J end lost 3 bases, and 13 bases lay between the germline ends. From germline, CDR1 is SGHAT and CDR2 FQNNGV. This CDR3 spans 15 amino acids. The CDR3 DNA reads TGTGCCAGCAGCTTAGTAGGGCTAGCCCACTACGAGCAGTACGTC. Amino acids: CASSLVGLAHYEQYV.

Ten or more counts support this clonotype. The V gene is TRBV19, the J gene TRBJ2-1, with 14 bases aligning to TRBD2. Germline values: CDR1 LNHDA, CDR2 SQIVND (reference sequence). The CDR3 is 16 amino acids. The V and J ends lost 5 bases and 9 bases, in that order; junction bases with no gene match: 9. CDR3 loop: CASSVQTSGGAAEQFF. The CDR3 coding sequence is TGTGCCAGTAGTGTACAGACTAGCGGGGGGGCCGCTGAGCAGTTCTTC.

This clonotype was observed many times. J is TRBJ2-7 and V is TRBV7-9; D not certain. V gave up 5 bases and J gave up 3 bases, with 11 bases separating them. Germline V gene lookup returns CDR1 SEHNR and CDR2 FQNEAQ (reference sequence). CDR3 length: 13 residues. The CDR3 DNA reads TGTGCCAGCAGCGTTCCCCCCCTCTACGAGCAGTACTTC. It is translated as CASSVPPLYEQYF. Based on the CDR3 plus reference TRBV7-9 and TRBJ2-7, the full variable domain is DTGVSQNPRHKITKRGQNVTFRCDPISEHNRLYWYRQTLGQGPEFLTYFQNEAQLEKSRLLSDRFSAERPKGSFSTLEIQRTEQGDSAMYLCASSVPPLYEQYFGPGTRLTVT.

V is TRBV29-1 and J is TRBJ2-3, with 9 bases aligning to TRBD2. The V gene end was trimmed by 6 bases and the J gene end by 4 bases; junction bases not matched to a gene: 20. This CDR3 spans 18 amino acids. Germline CDR1 SQVTM, CDR2 ANQGSEA. The CDR3 DNA follows: TGCAGCGTGGAGGCTACCGGGGCGGGGGGGCCGTCCCCAGATACGCAGTATTTT. This sequence encodes CSVEATGAGGPSPDTQYF.

V usage is TRBV2 and J usage is TRBJ2-1, with 8 bases fitting TRBD1. From germline, CDR1 is SNHLY and CDR2 FYNNEI. This CDR3 is built from 15 residues. V was pared by 5 bases and J by 6 bases, with 9 bases of the junction left unmatched. The CDR3 here is CASSSNQGAFNEQFF. The CDR3 nucleotides read TGTGCCAGCAGTTCAAATCAGGGGGCCTTCAATGAGCAGTTCTTC.

This clonotype was detected many times. J is TRBJ2-4 and V is TRBV20-1; a possible D gene is TRBD2 (5 bases). This CDR3 region has 17 residues. V lost 3 bases to trimming and J lost 0 bases, with 18 bases between them. Germline assignment: CDR1 DFQATT and CDR2 SNEGSKA (reference sequence). CDR3: CSASHPSRALAKNIQYF. The CDR3 DNA follows: TGCAGTGCTAGCCATCCTTCGCGGGCCCTAGCCAAAAACATTCAGTACTTC.

The rearrangement joins TRBV7-2 to TRBJ2-7; either TRBD1 or TRBD2 may supply D (5 bases each). Between the trimmed V and J ends, which lost 5 bases and 3 bases, there was a span of 23 bases. CDR3 size: 17 residues. Germline V lookup: CDR1 SGHTA, CDR2 FQGNSA. In DNA form, the CDR3 reads TGTGCCAGCAGCCGCCCTCCCGGGGCCCCAAACTACTACGAGCAGTACTTC. It is translated as CASSRPPGAPNYYEQYF.

This clonotype occurred a few times. The V and J genes are TRBV20-1 and TRBJ1-1; unclear D gene. The CDR3 has 15 residues. V lost 1 base, J lost 1 base, and 13 bases lay in between. Germline values: CDR1 DFQATT, CDR2 SNEGSKA (reference sequence). The DNA for the CDR3 is TGCAGTGCTAGAGGTTTTAGAGGAGAGAACACTGAAGCTTTCTTT. This encodes CSARGFRGENTEAFF.

This clonotype was detected many times. This chain uses TRBV20-1 with TRBJ2-3, with 12 bases aligning to TRBD2. The V gene end was trimmed by 2 bases and the J gene end by 3 bases; junction bases not matched to a gene: 3. Germline CDR1 DFQATT, CDR2 SNEGSKA (reference sequence). The CDR3 covers 15 residues. CDR3 coding DNA: TGCAGTGCTAGATCCGGGACTAGCGGGACAGATACGCAGTATTTT. Translation: CSARSGTSGTDTQYF.

CDR3 loop: CSATRPGGQPQHF. Here the CDR3 DNA reads TGCAGTGCTACCCGACCGGGAGGGCAGCCCCAGCATTTT. V gene TRBV20-1 combines with J gene TRBJ1-5; D is undetermined. Trimming pared 4 bases from V and 7 bases from J, leaving 14 bases between. The germline CDR1 and CDR2 sequences are DFQATT and SNEGSKA (reference sequence). The CDR3 is made up of 13 amino acids.

This clonotype was seen a few times. The rearrangement uses TRBV12-3 or TRBV12-4 and TRBJ2-5; 12 bases match TRBD2. With 1 base clipped from V and 3 bases from J, the junction kept 3 bases outside the gene matches. The length of the CDR3 is 16 residues. DNA of the CDR3: TGTGCCAGCAGTTTAGGGCGACTAGCGGGGGAAGAGACCCAGTACTTC. It specifies CASSLGRLAGEETQYF.

This chain connects TRBV7-2 to TRBJ1-5, with D tentatively TRBD1 (6 bases). Germline V gene sequence: CDR1 SGHTA, CDR2 FQGNSA. V lost 5 bases to trimming and J lost 0 bases, with 14 bases between them. The CDR3 is 16 residues long. CDR3 sequence reads: CASSPQGTYSNQPQHF. CDR3 DNA sequence: TGTGCCAGCAGCCCTCAGGGGACATATAGCAATCAGCCCCAGCATTTT.

The chain employs TRBV5-6 and TRBJ2-2; maybe TRBD2 (6 bases). Germline V lookup: CDR1 SGHDT, CDR2 YYEEEE. Trimming stripped 1 base from V and 7 bases from J, with 11 bases between. The CDR3 runs 14 residues. CDR3 region: CASSLTGTGGELFF. In nucleotides, the CDR3 is TGTGCCAGCAGCTTGACGGGGACTGGCGGGGAGCTGTTTTTT.

This clonotype was picked up many times. The rearrangement links TRBV12-3 or TRBV12-4 to TRBJ1-2; possible D gene TRBD1, 5 bases. This CDR3 has 13 amino acids. V lost 5 bases and J lost 8, with 15 bases in between. The CDR3 DNA is TGTGCCAGCAGTCTCCGAAGGAGGGGAGGCTACACCTTC. It translates to CASSLRRRGGYTF.

In its sample, this clonotype was seen a few times. V usage is TRBV12-3 or TRBV12-4 and J usage is TRBJ2-5; 7 bases fit TRBD1. This CDR3 region has 16 residues. Trimming removed 7 bases from V and 3 bases from J; junction bases left unmatched: 14. The CDR3 DNA sequence: TGTGCCAGCACCAGTTTTCCCTACGACAGGGAAGAGACCCAGTACTTC. Translated, it gives CASTSFPYDREETQYF.

This rearrangement joins TRBV27 to TRBJ2-7; D may match TRBD1 or TRBD2 (5 bases each). The germline V and J ends were trimmed by 6 bases and 5 bases, with 14 bases remaining between them. CDR3 size: 13 residues. Germline values: CDR1 MNHEY, CDR2 SMNVEV (reference sequence). CDR3 coding DNA: TGTGCCAGCAGCCAGGTCGGGGCCCACGAGCAGTACTTC. This translates into CASSQVGAHEQYF.

CDR3 in DNA: TGTGCCAGCAGTGAATTAATCCGATTCAGGGGGACAGATACGCAGTATTTT. This gives the protein CASSELIRFRGTDTQYF. J is TRBJ2-3 and V is TRBV2, with 7 bases that match TRBD1. CDR1 and CDR2 from the germline V gene are SNHLY and FYNNEI. The CDR3 is 17 residues long. The ends lost 2 bases at V and 3 bases at J; junction bases unmatched: 11.

The sample holds many counts of this clonotype. The V and J genes are TRBV15 and TRBJ2-3; D is possibly TRBD2 (8 bases). Germline values: CDR1 LNHNV, CDR2 YYDKDF (reference sequence). The CDR3 is 14 residues long. V was cut by 8 bases and J by 2 bases, with 14 bases left in between. The CDR3 DNA follows: TGTGCCACCCGGGGGGGACAGTCCACAGATACGCAGTATTTT. It yields the protein CATRGGQSTDTQYF. Full variable domain (rest looked up from reference TRBV15 and TRBJ2-3): DAMVIQNPRYQVTQFGKPVTLSCSQTLNHNVMYWYQQKSSQAPKLLFHYYDKDFNNEADTPDNFQSRRPNTSFCFLDIRSPGLGDTAMYLCATRGGQSTDTQYFGPGTRLTVL.